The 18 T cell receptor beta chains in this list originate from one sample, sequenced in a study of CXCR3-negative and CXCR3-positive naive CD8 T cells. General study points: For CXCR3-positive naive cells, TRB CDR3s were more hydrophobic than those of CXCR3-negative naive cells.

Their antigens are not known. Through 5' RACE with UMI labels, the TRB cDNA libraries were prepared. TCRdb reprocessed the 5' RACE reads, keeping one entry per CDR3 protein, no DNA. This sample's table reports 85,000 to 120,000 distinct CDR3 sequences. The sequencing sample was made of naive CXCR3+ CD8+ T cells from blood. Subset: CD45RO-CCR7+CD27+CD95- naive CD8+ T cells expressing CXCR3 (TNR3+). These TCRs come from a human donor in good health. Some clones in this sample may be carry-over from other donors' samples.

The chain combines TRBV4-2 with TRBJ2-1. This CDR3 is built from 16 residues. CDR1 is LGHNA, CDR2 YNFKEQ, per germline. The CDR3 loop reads CASSQAYTSSYNEQFF.

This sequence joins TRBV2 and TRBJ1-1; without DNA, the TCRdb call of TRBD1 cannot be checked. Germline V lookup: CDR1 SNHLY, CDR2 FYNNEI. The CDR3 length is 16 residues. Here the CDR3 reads CASSEARQGVGAEAFF.

CDR3 in amino acids: CSASPTGGGDEQYF. The rearrangement joins TRBV20-1 to TRBJ2-7; without DNA, the TCRdb call of TRBD1 cannot be checked. The CDR3 is 14 residues long. The germline gives CDR1 DFQATT, CDR2 SNEGSKA (reference sequence).

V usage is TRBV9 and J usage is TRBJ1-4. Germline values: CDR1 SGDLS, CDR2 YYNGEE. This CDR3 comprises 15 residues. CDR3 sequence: CASSVGGSTNEKLFF.

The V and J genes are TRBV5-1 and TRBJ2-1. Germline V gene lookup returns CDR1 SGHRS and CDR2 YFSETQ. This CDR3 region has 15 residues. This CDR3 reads CASSSTPEYYNEQFF.

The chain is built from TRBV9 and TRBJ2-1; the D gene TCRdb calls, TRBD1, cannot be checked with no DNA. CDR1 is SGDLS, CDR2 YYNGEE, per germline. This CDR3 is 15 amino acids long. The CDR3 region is CASSVGGGEGNEQFF.

The CDR3 is CASSLRTGANYGYTF. V is TRBV13 and J is TRBJ1-2; TCRdb reports TRBD1, a call that lacks DNA to check it against. The CDR3 has 15 amino acids. Germline CDR1 PRHDT, CDR2 FYEKMQ (reference sequence).

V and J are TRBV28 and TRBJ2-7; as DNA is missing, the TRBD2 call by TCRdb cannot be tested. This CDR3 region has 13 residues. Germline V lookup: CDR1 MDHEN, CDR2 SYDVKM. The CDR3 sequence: CASSWATYYEQYF. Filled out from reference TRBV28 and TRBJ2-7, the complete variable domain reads DVKVTQSSRYLVKRTGEKVFLECVQDMDHENMFWYRQDPGLGLRLIYFSYDVKMKEKGDIPEGYSVSREKKERFSLILESASTNQTSMYLCASSWATYYEQYFGPGTRLTVT.

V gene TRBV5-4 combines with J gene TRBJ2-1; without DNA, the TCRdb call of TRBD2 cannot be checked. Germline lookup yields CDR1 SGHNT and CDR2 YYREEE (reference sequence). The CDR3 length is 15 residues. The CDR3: CASSLRGLAFDEQFF.

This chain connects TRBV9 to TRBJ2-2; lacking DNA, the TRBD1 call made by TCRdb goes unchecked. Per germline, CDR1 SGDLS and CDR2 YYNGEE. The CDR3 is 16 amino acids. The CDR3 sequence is CASSPPGRGGVGELFF.

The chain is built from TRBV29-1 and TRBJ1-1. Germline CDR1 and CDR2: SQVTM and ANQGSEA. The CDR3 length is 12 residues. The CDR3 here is CSVEVLNTEAFF.

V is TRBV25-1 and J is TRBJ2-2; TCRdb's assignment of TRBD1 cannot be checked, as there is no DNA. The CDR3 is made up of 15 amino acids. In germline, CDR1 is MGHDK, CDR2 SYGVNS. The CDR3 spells CASSGPGQNTGELFF. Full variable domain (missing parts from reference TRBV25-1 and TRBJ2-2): EADIYQTPRYLVIGTGKKITLECSQTMGHDKMYWYQQDPGMELHLIHYSYGVNSTEKGDLSSESTVSRIRTEHFPLTLESARPSHTSQYLCASSGPGQNTGELFFGEGSRLTVL.

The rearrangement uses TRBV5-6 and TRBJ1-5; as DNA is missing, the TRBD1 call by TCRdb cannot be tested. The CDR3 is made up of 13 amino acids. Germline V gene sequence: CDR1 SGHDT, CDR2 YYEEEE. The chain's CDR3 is CASSRGGRQPQHF.

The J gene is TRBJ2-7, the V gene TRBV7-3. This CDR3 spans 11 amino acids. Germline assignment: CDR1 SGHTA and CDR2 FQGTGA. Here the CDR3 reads CASSLVVEQYF.

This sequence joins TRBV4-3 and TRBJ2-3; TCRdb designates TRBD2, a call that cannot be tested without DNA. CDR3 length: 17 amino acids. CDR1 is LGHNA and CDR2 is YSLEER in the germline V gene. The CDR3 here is CASSQVATSGGLNTQYF.

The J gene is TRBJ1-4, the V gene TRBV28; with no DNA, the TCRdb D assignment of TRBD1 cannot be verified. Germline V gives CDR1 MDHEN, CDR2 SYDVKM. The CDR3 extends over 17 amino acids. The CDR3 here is CASSLAWVGGANEKLFF.

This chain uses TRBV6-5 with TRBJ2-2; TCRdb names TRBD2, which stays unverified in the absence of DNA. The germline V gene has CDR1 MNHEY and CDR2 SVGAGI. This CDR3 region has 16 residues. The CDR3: CASSYVTSEGTGELFF.

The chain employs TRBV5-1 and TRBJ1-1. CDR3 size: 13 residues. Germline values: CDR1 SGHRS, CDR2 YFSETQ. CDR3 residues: CASSPFPATEAFF.